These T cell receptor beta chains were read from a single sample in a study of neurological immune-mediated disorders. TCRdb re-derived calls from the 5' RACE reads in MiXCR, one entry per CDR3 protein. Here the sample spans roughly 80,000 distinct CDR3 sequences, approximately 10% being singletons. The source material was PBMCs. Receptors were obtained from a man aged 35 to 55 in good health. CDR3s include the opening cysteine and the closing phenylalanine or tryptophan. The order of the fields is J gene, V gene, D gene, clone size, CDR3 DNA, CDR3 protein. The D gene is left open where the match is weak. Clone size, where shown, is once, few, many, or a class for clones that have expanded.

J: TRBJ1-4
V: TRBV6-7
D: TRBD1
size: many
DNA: TGTGCCAGCAGTTACCCTCCGGACAGGGGGCGCGCGGATGAAAAACTGTTTTTT
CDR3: CASSYPPDRGRADEKLFF

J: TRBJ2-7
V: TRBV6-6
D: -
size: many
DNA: TGTGCCAGCAGTCCACGGGACATTATCTACGAGCAGTACTTC
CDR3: CASSPRDIIYEQYF

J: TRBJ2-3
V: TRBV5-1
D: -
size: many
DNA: TGCGCCAGCAGCCTCAGCCGGAGAGATACGCAGTATTTT
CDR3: CASSLSRRDTQYF

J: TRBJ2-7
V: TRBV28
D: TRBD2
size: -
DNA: TGTGCCAGCAGTTCTCTAGCGGGATACTACGAGCAGTACTTC
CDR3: CASSSLAGYYEQYF

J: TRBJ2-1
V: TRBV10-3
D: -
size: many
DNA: TGTGCCATCAGGGGGAACTTAGGTACTAACAATGAGCAGTTCTTC
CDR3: CAIRGNLGTNNEQFF

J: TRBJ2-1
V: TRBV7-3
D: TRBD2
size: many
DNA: TGTGCCAGCAGCTTAAGGACTAGCGGGCTCAATGAGCAGTTCTTC
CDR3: CASSLRTSGLNEQFF

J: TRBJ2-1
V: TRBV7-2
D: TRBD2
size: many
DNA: TGTGCCAGCAGCTTAGTCCCTTTAGCGGGGGGTCTCTACAATGAGCAGTTCTTC
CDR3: CASSLVPLAGGLYNEQFF

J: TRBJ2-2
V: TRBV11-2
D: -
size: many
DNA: TGTGCCAGCAGCTTAGATCGAGGCTCTTACACCGGGGAGCTGTTTTTT
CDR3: CASSLDRGSYTGELFF

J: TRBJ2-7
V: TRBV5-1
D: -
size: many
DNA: TGCGCCAGCAGCTCGGGCAGTGGCTACGAGCAGTACTTC
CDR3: CASSSGSGYEQYF

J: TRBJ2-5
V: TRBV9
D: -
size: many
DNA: TGTGCCAGCAGCGTAGTAGGGGAAACACCTCGAGAGACCCAGTACTTC
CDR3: CASSVVGETPRETQYF